The rows below give T cell receptor beta chains drawn from one sample of a study of response to subunit inactivated influenza vaccine. TCRdb re-called the RT-PCR reads through MiXCR, storing one row per CDR3 protein. Among fewer than 750,000 distinct CDR3 sequences listed, 14% were seen once. Here the sequenced sample was PBMCs from blood, taken approximately 13 days after vaccination. These receptors came from a man between 45 and 60 years old who received an inactivated influenza vaccine. Each CDR3 is given without its conserved first and last residue.

v_call cdr3_aa
TRBV5-1 ASSKTDSGAEQF
TRBV11-2 ASSLDRMGKNIQY
TRBV5-1 ASSLSQGMAGANVLT
TRBV28 ASSFPLGRASNTGELF
TRBV10-3 AISESRVDRGYGYT
TRBV27 ASSLSRWGRGAEAF
TRBV20-1 SASSQANEQF
TRBV6-1 ASSPGLFSSGANVLT
TRBV20-1 SARTGLTDTQY
TRBV5-1 ASSLSGDSYNEQF
TRBV9 ASSVFGGGDNEQF
TRBV6-5 ASSYSDPGLPGNTIY
TRBV20-1 SARDSGTFYNEQF
TRBV29-1 SGRGGSYNEQF
TRBV29-1 SGGHITLSEAF
TRBV6-1 ASRAGVVGETQY
TRBV12-3/TRBV12-4 ASSLFQRGADGYT
TRBV6-5 ASSYSKSGSTDTQY
TRBV12-3/TRBV12-4 ASSLGTTITDTQY
TRBV12-3/TRBV12-4 ASSLRRRRNQPQH
TRBV11-2 ASSFASDEQF
TRBV12-3/TRBV12-4 ASSPGGREQF
TRBV6-5 ASSYGVGARGYT
TRBV12-3/TRBV12-4 ASSPNRPPTDTQY
TRBV6-2/TRBV6-3 ASSYESEKGGDTQY
TRBV4-1 ASSQEVVEAGREQY
TRBV4-3 ASSQEVGHWNEQF
TRBV20-1 SARGGAAYNEQF
TRBV6-2/TRBV6-3 ASSYLLGEGGNQPQH
TRBV28 ASSFGQPRTEQY
TRBV9 ASSVDPISSYEQY
TRBV7-6 ASSPGSGSSTDTQY
TRBV7-2 ASSLSDGQLGYT
TRBV9 ASSVLAGETETQY
TRBV19 ASSPLSGRAGKSSYEQY
TRBV10-3 AISGRDRESSYEQY
TRBV4-1 ASSQGGGTSDGEQF
TRBV12-3/TRBV12-4 ASSIFVYRGYT
TRBV5-6 ASSLAGLAQETQY
TRBV9 ASSVFTGKGELF
TRBV7-2 ASSLEMSNYGYT
TRBV4-3 ASSQDLMGDNEQF
TRBV7-9 QIGGAKYNEQF
TRBV7-3 ASSSGSTGELF
TRBV7-9 ASSPDGTGVSTGELF
TRBV7-9 ASSLVLANEKLF
TRBV5-6 ASSRLRDGNTGELF
TRBV7-9 ASSLMTGGQGAGGYT
TRBV9 ASSGSASYQETQY
TRBV12-3/TRBV12-4 ASRLSLRDSPLH